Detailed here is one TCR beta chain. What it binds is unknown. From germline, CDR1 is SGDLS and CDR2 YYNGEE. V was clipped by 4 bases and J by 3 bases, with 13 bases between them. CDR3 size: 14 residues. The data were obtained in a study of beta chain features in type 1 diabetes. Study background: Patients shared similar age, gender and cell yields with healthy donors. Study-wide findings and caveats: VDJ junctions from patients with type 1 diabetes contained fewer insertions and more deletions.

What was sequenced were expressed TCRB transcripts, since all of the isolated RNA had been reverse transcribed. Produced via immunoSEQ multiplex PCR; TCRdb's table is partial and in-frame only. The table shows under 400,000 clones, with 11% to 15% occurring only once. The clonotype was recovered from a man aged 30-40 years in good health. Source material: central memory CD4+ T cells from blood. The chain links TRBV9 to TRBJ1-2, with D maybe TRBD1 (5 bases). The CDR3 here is CASSPTGTHYGYTF. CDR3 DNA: TGTGCCAGCAGCCCGACCGGGACCCACTATGGCTACACCTTC.